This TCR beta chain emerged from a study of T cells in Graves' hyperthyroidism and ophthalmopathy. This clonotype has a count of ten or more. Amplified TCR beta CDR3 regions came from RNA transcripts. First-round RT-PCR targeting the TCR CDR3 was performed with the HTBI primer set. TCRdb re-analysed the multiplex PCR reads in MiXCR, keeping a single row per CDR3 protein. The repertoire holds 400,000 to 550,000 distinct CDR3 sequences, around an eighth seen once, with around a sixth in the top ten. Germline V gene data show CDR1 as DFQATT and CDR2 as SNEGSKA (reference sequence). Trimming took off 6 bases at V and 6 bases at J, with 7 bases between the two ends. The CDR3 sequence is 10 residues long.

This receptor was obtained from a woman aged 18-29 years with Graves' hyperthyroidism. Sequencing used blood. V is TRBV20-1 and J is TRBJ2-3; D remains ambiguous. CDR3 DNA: TGCAGTGCCTTTACGGATACGCAGTATTTT. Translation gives CSAFTDTQYF.